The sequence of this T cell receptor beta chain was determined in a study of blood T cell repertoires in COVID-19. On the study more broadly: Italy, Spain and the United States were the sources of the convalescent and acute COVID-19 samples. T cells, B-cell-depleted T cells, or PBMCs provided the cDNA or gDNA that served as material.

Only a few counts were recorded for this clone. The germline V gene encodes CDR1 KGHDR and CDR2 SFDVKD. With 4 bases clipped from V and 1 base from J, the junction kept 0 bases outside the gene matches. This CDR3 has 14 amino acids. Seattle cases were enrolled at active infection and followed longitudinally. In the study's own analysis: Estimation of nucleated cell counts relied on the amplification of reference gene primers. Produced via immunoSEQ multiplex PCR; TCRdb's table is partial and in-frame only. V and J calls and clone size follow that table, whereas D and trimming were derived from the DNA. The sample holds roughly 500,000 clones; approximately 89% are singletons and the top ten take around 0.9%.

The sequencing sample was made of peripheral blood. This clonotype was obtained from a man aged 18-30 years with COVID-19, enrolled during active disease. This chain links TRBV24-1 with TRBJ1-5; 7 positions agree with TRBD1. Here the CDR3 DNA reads TGTGCCACCAGTGACAGGGGGAGCAATCAGCCCCAGCATTTT. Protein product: CATSDRGSNQPQHF.